The rows below give T cell receptor beta chains drawn from one sample of a study of technical replicates of blood from several donors. Sequencing was performed with immunoSEQ multiplex PCR; in TCRdb, only in-frame clones are kept and a portion is missing. The data hold 87,000 or so clones, with 85% to 95% observed a single time. Sequencing used T cells isolated from PBMCs. These receptors were taken from a human donor in good health. CDR3s include the opening cysteine and the closing phenylalanine or tryptophan. D genes are given only for firm matches. Where a row states a size, it is once, few, many or the class of an expanded clone; other rows omit it.

len	v_gene	j_gene	d_gene	abundance	CDR3aa	CDR3nt
18	TRBV4-2	TRBJ2-3	TRBD2	.	CASSQDRQREVGTDTQYF	TGTGCCAGCAGCCAAGATCGGCAGCGGGAGGTAGGCACAGATACGCAGTATTTT
17	TRBV18	TRBJ2-3	.	once	CASSPRTGWATADTQYF	TGTGCCAGCTCACCAAGGACTGGATGGGCCACGGCAGATACGCAGTATTTT
16	TRBV19	TRBJ2-3	.	.	CASSIRFGVGTDTQYF	TGTGCCAGTAGTATTAGATTCGGTGTTGGCACAGATACGCAGTATTTT
15	TRBV19	TRBJ2-1	TRBD2	.	CASSIAGGPNNEQFF	TGTGCCAGTAGTATTGCGGGAGGGCCGAACAATGAGCAGTTCTTC
11	TRBV29-1	TRBJ1-2	.	.	CSVEDRYGYTF	TGCAGCGTTGAAGATCGGTATGGCTACACCTTC
13	TRBV28	TRBJ1-2	TRBD1	.	CASTDQGAGGYTF	TGTGCCAGCACCGACCAGGGGGCGGGCGGCTACACCTTC
15	TRBV6-1	TRBJ2-7	TRBD1	.	CASSEWDRFPYEQYF	TGTGCCAGCAGTGAATGGGACAGGTTCCCCTACGAGCAGTACTTC
17	TRBV2	TRBJ1-4	TRBD1	.	CASSEYGTGSTNEKLFF	TGTGCCAGCAGTGAATACGGGACAGGGTCCACTAATGAAAAACTGTTTTTT
15	TRBV7-8	TRBJ2-7	.	.	CASSARQPYPYEQYF	TGTGCCAGCAGCGCGAGACAGCCTTATCCCTACGAGCAGTACTTC
15	TRBV6-5	TRBJ2-1	TRBD2	.	CASSFLAGVANEQFF	TGTGCCAGCAGTTTTTTAGCGGGAGTAGCGAATGAGCAGTTCTTC
14	TRBV6-5	TRBJ2-1	.	.	CASSQDTLYNEQFF	TGTGCCAGCAGTCAGGACACCCTATACAATGAGCAGTTCTTC
13	TRBV18	TRBJ2-3	.	.	CASSPGAADTQYF	TGTGCCAGCTCACCGGGGGCCGCAGATACGCAGTATTTT
15	TRBV9	TRBJ2-7	TRBD1	.	CASSLRQGSSYEQYF	TGTGCCAGCAGCCTAAGACAGGGATCCTCCTACGAGCAGTACTTC
14	TRBV6-9	TRBJ2-5	.	.	CASSYGRSKETQYF	TGTGCCAGCAGTTATGGCAGGTCTAAAGAGACCCAGTACTTC